The rows below give T cell receptor beta chains drawn from one sample of a study of cytomegalovirus exposure and HLA in healthy donors. The data were produced by immunoSEQ multiplex PCR, yet TCRdb's version contains in-frame clones alone and is incomplete. There are some 160,000 clones in the sample; 65% to 75% occur only once, and about 4.5% lies in the top ten. Material for sequencing was PBMCs. The source of these receptors is a man aged 60 to 75 in good health and CMV-seronegative. CDR3s include the opening cysteine and the closing phenylalanine or tryptophan. D genes are given only for firm matches. Clone size is shown for a subset of rows, as once, few, many or a class of expanded clone.

NA	TRBV19	TRBD1	TRBJ2-7	CASSPRTGTGGIYEQYF	TGTGCCAGTAGCCCCAGAACCGGGACAGGGGGCATCTACGAGCAGTACTTC
few	TRBV29-1	NA	TRBJ2-1	CSVDYLANEQFF	TGCAGCGTTGACTACCTAGCCAATGAGCAGTTCTTC
NA	TRBV7-7	TRBD1	TRBJ2-7	CASSEDRVGHEQYF	TGTGCCAGCAGCGAGGACAGGGTAGGGCACGAGCAGTACTTC
NA	TRBV28	NA	TRBJ1-3	CASRPQGAGNTIYF	TGTGCCAGCAGACCACAGGGAGCTGGAAACACCATATATTTT
NA	TRBV28	TRBD2	TRBJ2-3	CASGTSGNTDTQYF	TGTGCCAGTGGGACTAGCGGAAACACAGATACGCAGTATTTT
NA	TRBV2	NA	TRBJ2-7	CASSEPLSYEQYF	TGTGCCAGCAGCGAACCTTTATCCTACGAGCAGTACTTC
few	TRBV13	TRBD2	TRBJ2-1	CASSSGGTSGYNEQFF	TGTGCCAGCTCCAGTGGGGGGACTAGCGGATACAATGAGCAGTTCTTC
NA	TRBV5-1	NA	TRBJ2-3	CASSLGAVAQDTQYF	TGCGCCAGCAGCTTGGGAGCGGTTGCCCAAGATACGCAGTATTTT
few	TRBV6-5	NA	TRBJ1-2	CASSYNRATYGYTF	TGTGCCAGCAGTTACAACAGGGCAACCTATGGCTACACCTTC
NA	TRBV19	NA	TRBJ1-1	CASGTSTNTEAFF	TGTGCCAGTGGGACATCAACAAACACTGAAGCTTTCTTT
NA	TRBV18	TRBD1	TRBJ1-1	CASSPGQEGANTEAFF	TGTGCCAGCTCACCCGGACAGGAGGGAGCGAACACTGAAGCTTTCTTT
NA	TRBV10-1	NA	TRBJ2-5	CASRGAIRRLSYETQYF	TGCGCCAGCAGGGGGGCCATTCGGAGACTAAGCTATGAGACCCAGTACTTC
NA	TRBV18	NA	TRBJ1-1	CASWPTTGTTNTEAFF	TGTGCCAGCTGGCCAACTACCGGGACAACTAACACTGAAGCTTTCTTT
NA	TRBV7-7	NA	TRBJ1-1	CASSLTTNTEAFF	TGTGCTAGCAGCTTAACGACAAACACTGAAGCTTTCTTT
NA	TRBV7-9	TRBD1	TRBJ2-7	CSSSPGTGRYEQYF	TGTTCCAGCAGTCCCGGGACAGGTAGATACGAGCAGTACTTC
NA	TRBV6-5	TRBD1	TRBJ2-7	CASRYRGRDEQYF	TGTGCCAGCAGGTACAGGGGTCGGGACGAGCAGTACTTC
NA	TRBV20-1	NA	TRBJ2-3	CSGGSTDTQYF	TGCAGTGGCGGGAGCACAGATACGCAGTATTTT
NA	TRBV5-4	TRBD2	TRBJ2-1	CASSGTSGDYNEQFF	TGTGCCAGCAGCGGGACTAGCGGGGACTACAATGAGCAGTTCTTC
NA	TRBV6-8	TRBD2	TRBJ2-7	CASSRRLAGLYEQYF	TGTGCCAGCAGCCGACGACTAGCGGGACTCTACGAGCAGTACTTC
NA	TRBV19	NA	TRBJ2-3	CASSKGRGGATSTDTQYF	TGTGCCAGTAGTAAAGGAAGGGGTGGTGCGACTAGCACAGATACGCAGTATTTT
NA	TRBV6-5	NA	TRBJ2-2	CASTSRNTGELFF	TGTGCCAGCACTTCTAGGAACACCGGGGAGCTGTTTTTT
once	TRBV27	NA	TRBJ2-5	CASSSRSPRETQYF	TGTGCCAGCAGTTCCAGGTCGCCCAGGGAGACCCAGTACTTC
NA	TRBV5-6	NA	TRBJ1-2	CASSLLHETGYTF	TGTGCCAGCAGCTTGTTGCACGAGACAGGCTACACCTTC
NA	TRBV27	NA	TRBJ2-7	CASSFGGPPSEQYF	TGTGCCAGCAGTTTCGGGGGACCCCCCTCGGAGCAGTACTTC
NA	TRBV18	NA	TRBJ1-1	CASSPGTGGTEAFF	TGTGCCAGCTCACCGGGGACGGGAGGGACTGAAGCTTTCTTT
NA	TRBV6-1	TRBD2	TRBJ2-5	CASSEGSLAGAETQYF	TGTGCCAGCAGTGAAGGGAGTTTAGCGGGAGCGGAGACCCAGTACTTC
NA	TRBV5-1	TRBD2	TRBJ2-3	CASSGGGLTDTQYF	TGCGCCAGCAGCGGCGGGGGTCTCACAGATACGCAGTATTTT
NA	TRBV28	TRBD1	TRBJ1-2	CASSLNRGYGYTF	TGTGCCAGCAGTTTAAACAGGGGCTATGGCTACACCTTC
NA	TRBV7-8	NA	TRBJ2-5	CASSPPGFQETQYF	TGTGCCAGCAGCCCTCCGGGGTTCCAAGAGACCCAGTACTTC
NA	TRBV19	TRBD2	TRBJ2-2	CASSREGTNTGELFF	TGTGCCAGTAGTAGGGAGGGAACGAACACCGGGGAGCTGTTTTTT
NA	TRBV6-1	TRBD1	TRBJ1-5	CASSGGTAILYQPQHF	TGTGCCAGCAGTGGGGGGACAGCTATTTTATATCAGCCCCAGCATTTT
NA	TRBV14	NA	TRBJ2-4	CASSHRSPGATILAKNIQYF	TGTGCCAGCAGCCACCGTTCTCCAGGGGCCACCATTTTAGCCAAAAACATTCAGTACTTC
NA	TRBV9	TRBD2	TRBJ2-3	CASSVESGRLDTQYF	TGTGCCAGCAGCGTAGAAAGCGGGAGGTTGGATACGCAGTATTTT
once	TRBV28	TRBD1	TRBJ1-2	CASSKGQPNYGYTF	TGTGCCAGCAGTAAGGGACAGCCTAACTATGGCTACACCTTC
NA	TRBV7-3	NA	TRBJ1-1	CASSLTPRGDTEAFF	TGTGCCAGCAGCTTAACGCCCCGGGGGGATACTGAAGCTTTCTTT
once	TRBV11-3	NA	TRBJ2-2	CASSPPRDTGELFF	TGTGCCAGCAGCCCCCCGCGGGACACCGGGGAGCTGTTTTTT
NA	TRBV7-3	NA	TRBJ2-5	CASSLAGRRGEETQYF	TGTGCCAGCAGCTTAGCGGGTCGCAGGGGTGAAGAGACCCAGTACTTC
NA	TRBV28	NA	TRBJ1-1	CASSLSTEYRNTEAFF	TGTGCCAGCAGTTTATCCACGGAGTACCGGAACACTGAAGCTTTCTTT
few	TRBV6-5	NA	TRBJ1-4	CASSPSLSVKLFF	TGTGCCAGCAGTCCGTCCTTATCTGTAAAACTGTTTTTT
NA	TRBV9	TRBD2	TRBJ2-7	CASSVVGSGRGDEEQYF	TGTGCCAGCAGCGTAGTAGGTAGCGGGAGAGGAGACGAAGAGCAGTACTTC
once	TRBV5-5	TRBD2	TRBJ2-7	CASSPSGTSYEQYF	TGTGCCAGCAGCCCCAGCGGGACCTCCTACGAGCAGTACTTC
many	TRBV15	NA	TRBJ1-4	CATSRDREGSNEKLFF	TGTGCCACCAGCAGAGATCGGGAGGGGAGTAATGAAAAACTGTTTTTT
NA	TRBV28	TRBD2	TRBJ2-7	CASSYSFSGSGYEQYF	TGTGCCAGCAGTTATAGCTTTAGCGGGAGTGGGTACGAGCAGTACTTC
NA	TRBV19	TRBD2	TRBJ2-1	CASRTSALERDEQFF	TGTGCCAGTCGCACTAGCGCCCTAGAACGGGATGAGCAGTTCTTC
NA	TRBV13	NA	TRBJ2-2	CASSEQGWVAGKNTGELFF	TGTGCCAGCAGTGAACAGGGGTGGGTAGCGGGGAAGAACACCGGGGAGCTGTTTTTT
NA	TRBV28	TRBD1	TRBJ2-4	CASSFLGTENIQYF	TGTGCCAGCAGTTTTTTAGGGACAGAAAACATTCAGTACTTC
NA	TRBV6-4	TRBD2	TRBJ2-1	CASIYSGRADHEQFF	TGTGCCAGCATTTATAGCGGGAGGGCCGATCATGAGCAGTTCTTC
NA	TRBV18	NA	TRBJ2-7	CASSPPIGGGPYEQYF	TGTGCCAGCTCACCACCGATTGGGGGAGGCCCATACGAGCAGTACTTC
NA	TRBV6-1	NA	TRBJ2-2	CASSENRAVTGELFF	TGTGCCAGCAGTGAAAACAGGGCAGTCACCGGGGAGCTGTTTTTT
NA	TRBV10-1	NA	TRBJ2-3	CASSESKGVNTDTQYF	TGCGCCAGCAGTGAGTCGAAGGGAGTTAACACAGATACGCAGTATTTT
once	TRBV29-1	TRBD1	TRBJ2-7	CSEQSPQDRGRTYEQYF	TGCAGCGAACAATCCCCGCAGGACAGGGGGCGAACCTACGAGCAGTACTTC
NA	TRBV5-1	NA	TRBJ2-1	CASSLTGGVFNEQFF	TGCGCCAGCAGCTTAACAGGGGGGGTTTTCAATGAGCAGTTCTTC
NA	TRBV11-3	NA	TRBJ2-3	CASSLWGGQTDTQYF	TGTGCCAGCAGCTTATGGGGGGGCCAAACAGATACGCAGTATTTT
NA	TRBV6-6	NA	TRBJ1-1	CASRQPGQNTEAFF	TGTGCCAGCAGACAGCCGGGACAGAACACTGAAGCTTTCTTT